These 13 T cell receptor beta chains came from one sample sequenced in a study of T cells in Graves' hyperthyroidism and ophthalmopathy. Researchers amplified the TCR beta CDR3 regions from RNA transcripts. When the TCR CDR3 underwent first-round RT-PCR, the HTBI primer set was used. TCRdb analysed the multiplex PCR reads with MiXCR anew, one entry per CDR3 protein. This table holds more than 350,000 distinct CDR3 sequences, 13% to 15% found once. Input material: blood. Every receptor here comes from a woman in her sixties or seventies with Graves' ophthalmopathy.

The chain uses TRBV7-3 and TRBJ2-3; D may be TRBD1 or TRBD2 (5 bases each). Trimming shortened V by 1 base and J by 7 bases, and 9 bases separated the two germline ends. This CDR3 contains 13 residues. Germline CDR1 and CDR2: SGHTA and FQGTGA. The CDR3 nucleotides read TGTGCCAGCAGCTTAAGAGGGGCATATACGCAGTATTTT. Its translation is CASSLRGAYTQYF.

Only a few counts were recorded for this clonotype. The CDR3 reads CASSPLGQGNIQYF. For the CDR3, the DNA is TGTGCCAGCAGTCCCCTGGGACAGGGAAACATTCAGTACTTC. The rearrangement joins TRBV27 to TRBJ2-4; 9 bases line up with TRBD1. Germline CDR1 reads MNHEY; CDR2 reads SMNVEV (reference sequence). There are 14 residues in the CDR3. V gave up 5 bases and J gave up 6 bases; unmatched junction bases: 5.

At least ten counts were recorded for this clonotype. The V gene is TRBV11-2, the J gene TRBJ2-7; the D gene is possibly TRBD2 (6 bases). Trimming left V 3 bases short and J 5 bases short, with 17 bases between. Germline CDR1 and CDR2: SGHAT and FQNNGV. This CDR3 comprises 15 residues. CDR3 DNA: TGTGCCAGCAGCTTGACTGGCGGGATTGTCCACGAGCAGTACTTC. This translates into CASSLTGGIVHEQYF.

J is TRBJ1-5 and V is TRBV19, with D perhaps TRBD1 (6 bases). V lost 9 bases, J lost 1 base, and 16 bases lay in between. The germline CDR1 and CDR2 sequences are LNHDA and SQIVND (reference sequence). This CDR3 is built from 15 residues. CDR3 in amino acids: CASTSDRTSNQPQHF. The CDR3 DNA reads as TGTGCCAGCACCAGCGACAGGACAAGCAATCAGCCCCAGCATTTT.

This clonotype occurred many times. V is TRBV5-4 and J is TRBJ2-1; 13 bases align to TRBD2. This CDR3 spans 17 amino acids. CDR1 is SGHNT, CDR2 YYREEE, per germline (reference sequence). V shed 0 bases and J 4 bases; nucleotides not matched to a gene: 4. The CDR3 here is CASSLDLGLAGYNEQFF. CDR3 coding DNA: TGTGCCAGCAGCTTGGACTTGGGACTAGCGGGGTACAATGAGCAGTTCTTC.

This clonotype has at least ten counts. As DNA, the CDR3 is TGTGCCAGCATCCTAGTGGCGGCCAAAAACATTCAGTACTTC. Amino acid sequence: CASILVAAKNIQYF. The V gene is TRBV2, the J gene TRBJ2-4; D ambiguous. Trimming removed 7 bases at V and 1 base at J, with 11 bases between. Looked up from germline, CDR1 is SNHLY and CDR2 is FYNNEI. CDR3 length: 14 residues.

This clonotype was picked up a small number of times. The gene calls are TRBV6-1 and TRBJ1-2; D remains ambiguous. This CDR3 has 13 residues. Germline V gene sequence: CDR1 MNHNS, CDR2 SASEGT. V was pared by 3 bases and J by 6 bases, with 11 bases between. CDR3 protein: CASSDGRFHGYTF. In nucleotides, the CDR3 is TGTGCCAGCAGTGATGGAAGGTTTCATGGCTACACCTTC.

V usage is TRBV27 and J usage is TRBJ2-1, with a weak D call TRBD2 (5 bases). CDR1 MNHEY and CDR2 SMNVEV come from the germline V gene (reference sequence). V lost 6 bases and J lost 7, with 10 bases in between. The length of the CDR3 is 12 residues. The CDR3 spells CASSNTRNEQFF. The DNA of the CDR3 is TGTGCCAGCAGCAACACTAGAAATGAGCAGTTCTTC.

This clonotype was observed many times. This chain connects TRBV5-1 to TRBJ2-7; 13 bases are a match to TRBD2. Germline-derived CDR1 and CDR2 are SGHRS and YFSETQ. J lost 7 bases, V lost 3 bases, and 7 bases had no gene match. The CDR3 has 15 residues. CDR3 sequence reads: CASSSGTSGKWEQYF. In nucleotides, the CDR3 is TGCGCCAGCAGCTCGGGGACTAGCGGGAAGTGGGAGCAGTACTTC.

This clonotype was seen many times. V gene TRBV3-1 combines with J gene TRBJ2-7; D uncertain. The CDR3 covers 16 residues. V gave up 0 bases and J gave up 0 bases, with 12 bases separating them. The V gene's germline CDR1 is LGHDT and CDR2 YNNKEL (reference sequence). This CDR3 reads CASSQDGSLSSYEQYF. As DNA, the CDR3 is TGTGCCAGCAGCCAAGATGGCAGTCTTAGCTCCTACGAGCAGTACTTC.

There are a few counts of this clonotype. The chain links TRBV12-3 or TRBV12-4 to TRBJ2-5, with TRBD2 matching 13 bases. The CDR3 is 16 residues long. The V gene end was trimmed by 5 bases and the J gene end by 1 base; junction bases not matched to a gene: 4. The CDR3 DNA sequence: TGTGCCAGCAGTCGGACTAGCGGGAGAGTCCAAGAGACCCAGTACTTC. It yields the protein CASSRTSGRVQETQYF.

This clonotype showed up many times. The rearrangement joins TRBV2 to TRBJ2-7; 9 bases agree with TRBD1. The trim removed 6 bases at V and 1 base at J, leaving 7 bases unmatched. Germline V gene data show CDR1 as SNHLY and CDR2 as FYNNEI. CDR3 length: 15 residues. Written as DNA, the CDR3 is TGTGCCAGCAGGGAACCGGGACAGGGTTCCTACGAGCAGTACTTC. Translating gives CASREPGQGSYEQYF. Using reference TRBV2 and TRBJ2-7 for the parts outside the CDR3, the full variable domain is EPEVTQTPSHQVTQMGQEVILRCVPISNHLYFYWYRQILGQKVEFLVSFYNNEISEKSEIFDDQFSVERPDGSNFTLKIRSTKLEDSAMYFCASREPGQGSYEQYFGPGTRLTVT.

This clonotype occurred many times. The chain couples TRBV20-1 to TRBJ2-7, with TRBD1 identical over 9 bases. V was pared by 0 bases and J by 3 bases, with 6 bases of the junction left unmatched. This CDR3 has 15 amino acids. Germline CDR1 DFQATT, CDR2 SNEGSKA (reference sequence). CDR3 protein: CSARDGDRADYEQYF. The CDR3 DNA follows: TGCAGTGCTAGAGATGGGGACAGGGCAGACTACGAGCAGTACTTC.